The 23 T cell receptor beta chains below come from one sample, sequenced in a study of neurological immune-mediated disorders. TCRdb itself ran the 5' RACE reads through MiXCR, one entry per CDR3 protein. Here the sample spans approximately 50,000 distinct CDR3 sequences, under 13% being singletons. The sequenced material came from PBMCs. The receptor source for this set is a man between 65 and 85 years old with HTLV-1-associated myelopathy (HAM/TSP).

This clonotype was found many times. The chain carries TRBV18 and TRBJ2-2; 7 nucleotides line up with TRBD1. Germline V gene sequence: CDR1 KGHSH, CDR2 LQKENI. The CDR3 consists of 15 residues. V lost 2 bases to trimming and J lost 3 bases; unmatched junction nucleotides: 3. The chain's CDR3 is CASSPRQGHTGELFF. The CDR3 DNA reads as TGTGCCAGCTCACCAAGACAGGGACACACCGGGGAGCTGTTTTTT.

This clonotype was seen ten or more times. The chain uses TRBV6-5 and TRBJ2-7, with a possible D match to TRBD2 (6 bases). The CDR3 consists of 12 residues. V was shortened by 5 bases and J by 9 bases, with 14 bases between the two germline ends. The germline V gene has CDR1 MNHEY and CDR2 SVGAGI. The CDR3, as DNA: TGTGCCAGCAGTCCAAGCGGGCTAGGGCAGTACTTC. This sequence encodes CASSPSGLGQYF.

This clonotype came up many times. The gene calls are TRBV25-1 and TRBJ1-5; D remains unclear. Deletions cut 3 bases from V and 0 bases from J, with 12 bases between. The CDR3 loop spans 16 amino acids. Germline values: CDR1 MGHDK, CDR2 SYGVNS. CDR3 protein: CASSETGRSSNQPQHF. The CDR3 DNA is TGTGCCAGCAGTGAGACCGGGAGATCTAGCAATCAGCCCCAGCATTTT.

As for this clonotype: This could be a read error, since a much larger clone is one nucleotide away. V usage is TRBV7-8 and J usage is TRBJ1-1, with no clear D. The CDR3 loop spans 14 amino acids. CDR1 and CDR2 from the germline V gene are SGHVS and FQNEAQ. V lost 2 bases to trimming and J lost 1 base, with 8 bases between them. CDR3 sequence (DNA): TGTGCCAGCAGCTTATGGATTGGGAACACTGAAGCTTTCTTT. Its protein is CASSLWIGNTEAFF.

There are many counts of this clonotype. The chain is built from TRBV12-3 or TRBV12-4 and TRBJ1-4; 9 bases agree with TRBD1. With 6 bases clipped from V and 10 bases from J, the junction kept 9 bases outside the gene matches. CDR3 length: 14 residues. The CDR3 loop reads CASRQRTGVGKLFF. The CDR3 nucleotides are TGTGCCAGCAGACAAAGGACAGGGGTGGGAAAACTGTTTTTT.

This clonotype was detected many times. Since a much larger clone is just one base distant, this may be a read error. V is TRBV7-2 and J is TRBJ2-5; D gene uncertain. This CDR3 has 11 residues. The V end lost 2 bases, the J end lost 5 bases, and 3 bases lay between the germline ends. The germline gives CDR1 SGHTA, CDR2 FQGNSA. The CDR3 DNA is TGTGCCAGCAGCTTACAGGAGACCCAGTACTTC. Protein sequence: CASSLQETQYF. The entire variable domain, with the rest obtained from reference TRBV7-2 and TRBJ2-5, is as follows: GAGVSQSPSNKVTEKGKDVELRCDPISGHTALYWYRQSLGQGLEFLIYFQGNSAPDKSGLPSDRFSAERTGGSVSTLTIQRTQQEDSAVYLCASSLQETQYFGPGTRLLVL.

The table lists this clonotype with many counts. This chain joins TRBV5-1 and TRBJ2-1, with 10 positions matching TRBD1. This CDR3 contains 14 residues. After removal of 5 bases from V and 5 bases from J, the junction contained 4 bases not matched to a gene. The germline V gene has CDR1 SGHRS and CDR2 YFSETQ. The CDR3 sequence: CASRSDRGDNEQFF. The CDR3 DNA sequence: TGCGCCAGCAGATCGGACAGGGGGGACAATGAGCAGTTCTTC.

This clonotype was recorded many times. The genes are TRBV7-2 and TRBJ2-4; 7 bases align to TRBD2. The V and J ends lost 5 bases and 6 bases, in that order; junction bases with no gene match: 4. This CDR3 has 13 amino acids. Germline CDR1 is SGHTA and CDR2 is FQGNSA. CDR3 region: CASSPGRGNIQYF. The CDR3 coding sequence is TGTGCCAGCAGCCCAGGGAGGGGAAACATTCAGTACTTC.

This clonotype has a count of ten or more. The chain couples TRBV12-3 or TRBV12-4 to TRBJ2-7; D gene unclear. The CDR3 sequence is 12 residues long. V dropped 6 bases and J dropped 2 bases, with 8 bases sitting between them. The CDR3 reads CASSSVTYEQYF. The CDR3 DNA sequence: TGTGCCAGCAGCTCCGTGACCTACGAGCAGTACTTC.

In this sample, this clonotype turned up many times. This chain links TRBV29-1 with TRBJ2-7, with 10 bases that match TRBD1. Germline trimming cut 3 bases from V and 2 bases from J; bases unmatched to any gene: 1. The V gene's germline CDR1 is SQVTM and CDR2 ANQGSEA. CDR3 size: 13 residues. The CDR3 bases are TGCAGCGTTGACGGGACAGGGGCCTACGAGCAGTACTTC. Translating gives CSVDGTGAYEQYF.

In regard to this clonotype: A much larger clone lies a single base off, so this may be a read error. The rearrangement uses TRBV7-9 and TRBJ2-1; TRBD2 agrees at 9 bases. Germline values: CDR1 SEHNR, CDR2 FQNEAQ (reference sequence). J was trimmed by 8 bases and V by 2 bases; bases with no gene match: 13. This CDR3 comprises 17 residues. CDR3 sequence reads: CASSLLKAGGSSDEQFF. The CDR3, as DNA: TGTGCCAGCAGCTTATTAAAGGCGGGAGGGTCCTCCGATGAGCAGTTCTTC.

The table lists this clonotype with many counts. The genes are TRBV12-3 or TRBV12-4 and TRBJ1-1, with D possibly TRBD1 on 6 matching bases. This CDR3 region has 13 residues. V was trimmed by 4 bases and J by 6 bases, leaving 12 bases between them. The DNA for the CDR3 is TGTGCCAGCAGTTCCAAACAGGGTGCTGAAGCTTTCTTT. This gives the protein CASSSKQGAEAFF.

This clonotype was detected ten times or more. The V gene is TRBV5-1, the J gene TRBJ2-7; 9 bases are shared with TRBD1. V lost 2 bases, J lost 7 bases, and 7 bases stayed unmatched. The germline CDR1 and CDR2 sequences are SGHRS and YFSETQ. This CDR3 region has 14 residues. This CDR3 reads CASSFGGQGREQYF. The CDR3 coding sequence is TGCGCCAGCAGCTTTGGGGGACAGGGACGAGAGCAGTACTTC.

This clonotype has at least ten counts. The chain joins TRBV24-1 to TRBJ2-1; 15 nucleotides match TRBD2. The CDR3 totals 18 residues. CDR1 is KGHDR, CDR2 SFDVKD, per germline. V trimming: 4 bases; J trimming: 9 bases; junction bases outside the gene matches: 12. The CDR3 spells CATSDRTSGRVLSGEQFF. In DNA form, the CDR3 reads TGTGCCACCAGTGACCGGACTAGCGGGAGGGTGTTGTCGGGTGAGCAGTTCTTC.

This clonotype has at least ten counts. The V gene is TRBV4-2, the J gene TRBJ2-4; tentatively, D is TRBD1 or TRBD2 (6 bases each). This CDR3 has 20 amino acids. Trimming removed 0 bases from V and 0 bases from J, with 21 bases in between. In germline, CDR1 is LGHNA, CDR2 YNFKEQ. The CDR3 nucleotides read TGTGCCAGCAGCCAAGAAACGGGGGCTATAGGGAATTTAGCCAAAAACATTCAGTACTTC. This codes for CASSQETGAIGNLAKNIQYF.

In this sample, this clonotype turned up many times. The J gene is TRBJ2-5, the V gene TRBV5-1, with 10 bases fitting TRBD2. The CDR3 has 16 residues. Trimming cost V 0 bases and J 5 bases; bases outside gene matches: 7. CDR1 and CDR2 (germline): SGHRS, YFSETQ. The CDR3 is CASSLAPAGGQETQYF. For the CDR3, the DNA is TGCGCCAGCAGCTTGGCCCCAGCGGGAGGGCAGGAGACCCAGTACTTC.

In its sample, this clonotype was seen many times. The genes are TRBV27 and TRBJ2-7; D not certain. V was pared by 5 bases and J by 4 bases, with 9 bases between. The CDR3 runs 12 residues. CDR1 and CDR2 (germline): MNHEY, SMNVEV (reference sequence). The CDR3 is CASSRLGYEQYF. CDR3 DNA sequence: TGTGCCAGCAGTCGTCTGGGGTACGAGCAGTACTTC.

This clonotype was recorded many times. The chain recombines TRBV20-1 with TRBJ2-3, with 7 bases identical to TRBD2. In germline, CDR1 is DFQATT, CDR2 SNEGSKA (reference sequence). After removal of 0 bases from V and 3 bases from J, the junction contained 3 bases not matched to a gene. This CDR3 is built from 14 residues. The CDR3 DNA reads as TGCAGTGCTAGAGATCTCGGGAGGACAGATACGCAGTATTTT. It translates to CSARDLGRTDTQYF.

This clonotype was seen at least ten times. This chain links TRBV11-2 with TRBJ1-1; D not resolved. Per the germline V gene, CDR1 is SGHAT and CDR2 is FQNNGV. Trimming took off 2 bases at V and 5 bases at J, with 3 bases between the two ends. This CDR3 is 11 amino acids long. The CDR3 nucleotides are TGTGCCAGCAGCTTAAAAACTGAAGCTTTCTTT. Residues: CASSLKTEAFF.

This clonotype was counted at least ten times. This chain joins TRBV6-5 and TRBJ2-3; D gene unclear. V was trimmed by 6 bases and J by 2 bases, leaving 18 bases between them. The CDR3 sequence is 16 residues long. Germline V gives CDR1 MNHEY, CDR2 SVGAGI. DNA of the CDR3: TGTGCCAGCAGCCCCCTCCCGGGCCTCCTCACAGATACGCAGTATTTT. Translation: CASSPLPGLLTDTQYF.

This clonotype was seen a handful of times. This chain uses TRBV12-3 or TRBV12-4 with TRBJ2-3, with unresolved D. This CDR3 spans 15 amino acids. V lost 8 bases and J lost 1, with 16 bases in between. The CDR3: CASRKDAWGTDTQYF. CDR3 bases: TGTGCCAGCCGCAAAGATGCCTGGGGCACAGATACGCAGTATTTT.

There are many counts of this clonotype. The rearrangement joins TRBV7-6 to TRBJ1-4; no firm D call. This CDR3 region has 15 residues. Germline V gene sequence: CDR1 SGHVS, CDR2 FNYEAQ. Trimming cost V 6 bases and J 7 bases, with 18 bases left between them. In DNA form, the CDR3 reads TGTGCCAGCAGTCCCTCCATTTCGCTCTCTGAAAAACTGTTTTTT. Its translation is CASSPSISLSEKLFF.

Ten or more counts support this clonotype. The chain is built from TRBV20-1 and TRBJ2-1, with D perhaps matching TRBD2 (8 bases). From germline, CDR1 is DFQATT and CDR2 SNEGSKA (reference sequence). The ends were cut back, 0 bases at V and 15 bases at J, with 24 bases in the middle. The CDR3 is 15 amino acids. As DNA, the CDR3 is TGCAGTGCTAGAGATGGGGAGGGGGCCGGGACTAGAGGGTTCTTC. It encodes CSARDGEGAGTRGFF.